This TCR beta chain was observed in a study of response to subunit inactivated influenza vaccine. The germline V gene has CDR1 MDHEN and CDR2 SYDVKM. V was pared by 11 bases and J by 4 bases, with 14 bases between. The CDR3 loop spans 12 amino acids. TCRdb reprocessed the RT-PCR reads with MiXCR, giving one entry per CDR3 protein. Among 500,000 to 600,000 distinct CDR3 sequences, approximately 10% were seen once, and the ten largest hold about 11%. These data also featured in a second study, about T cells expressing NK-cell markers. As that study records: Template switching by 5'RACE with UMIs generated the TCR beta cDNA. An anti-gamma-delta TCR antibody confined sorting to alpha-beta TCR T cells across several of the experiments.

The TCR originated in a man in his fifties or sixties who received an inactivated influenza vaccine. The chain combines TRBV28 with TRBJ2-5; the D gene is possibly TRBD1 (5 bases). The source was PBMCs from blood, collected on the day of vaccination. In DNA, the CDR3 is TGTGCCGCCTCAGGGTGGGGAGAGACCCAGTACTTC. Translating gives CAASGWGETQYF.